This T cell receptor beta chain originates from a study of cytomegalovirus exposure and HLA in healthy donors. This clone was seen once. The germline V gene encodes CDR1 SGHNT and CDR2 YYREEE (reference sequence). The CDR3 totals 14 residues. V was pared by 3 bases and J by 4 bases, with 7 bases of the junction left unmatched. PCR involved 60 Vbeta and 13 Jbeta primers. Profiled with immunoSEQ multiplex PCR; TCRdb holds only in-frame clones, not every one. The data contain some 160,000 clones, over 70% of them singletons. The source material was PBMCs. This chain connects TRBV5-4 to TRBJ2-7, with 7 nucleotides matching TRBD1. This receptor was obtained from a man aged 35 to 55 in good health and CMV-seronegative. The CDR3 loop reads CASSSPGQTYEQYF. CDR3 sequence (DNA): TGTGCCAGCAGCTCGCCGGGACAGACATACGAGCAGTACTTC.